This TCR beta chain appears in the sequencing data of a study of blood T cells in healthy people across ages. Study observations and caveats: In older individuals, TCR beta diversity per million T cells was lower, falling roughly linearly with age. Samples with more naive T cells showed higher observed beta diversity.

Germline CDR1 SGHRS, CDR2 YFSETQ. V shed 1 base and J 8 bases; nucleotides not matched to a gene: 4. This CDR3 comprises 13 residues. Individuals who donated were healthy Caucasians from Russia aged roughly 6 to 100. PBMCs numbering at least 6.5 million were isolated per sample. Using a J-beta primer mix together with a sample-barcoded 5' primer, a second PCR was run for roughly 7 to 12 cycles. TCRdb fed the 5' RACE reads into MiXCR, producing one record per CDR3 protein. The sample lists 1.5 million to 2 million distinct CDR3 sequences, over 25% occurring once. This clonotype was counted many times. Its specificity is not known.

This chain links TRBV5-1 with TRBJ1-2, with 8 bases lining up with TRBD1. The material sequenced was blood. The receptor was isolated from a woman aged 25 to 45 in good health. The CDR3 loop is CASSLRGQEGYTF. The CDR3 DNA is TGCGCCAGCAGCTTGCGGGGACAGGAGGGCTACACCTTC.